What follows are 27 T cell receptor beta chains derived from one specimen sequenced in a study of CD8 T cells in ankylosing spondylitis. TCRdb fed the 5' RACE reads into MiXCR, producing one record per CDR3 protein. The table has around 150,000 distinct CDR3 sequences, around a tenth seen once. The sequenced sample consisted of blood, either unsorted or a sorted T cell fraction (not recorded which). Receptor source: a male donor with ankylosing spondylitis or in good health (not recorded which).

This clonotype was seen a handful of times. The rearrangement links TRBV15 to TRBJ2-3; D tentatively reads TRBD1 or TRBD2 (5 bases each). The CDR3 runs to 14 residues. V was cut by 6 bases and J by 2 bases, with 12 bases left in between. CDR1 and CDR2 (germline): LNHNV, YYDKDF (reference sequence). The CDR3 loop reads CATSDGALTDTQYF. The CDR3 nucleotides read TGTGCCACCAGTGACGGGGCGCTCACAGATACGCAGTATTTT.

This clonotype was counted a few times. CDR3 sequence: CASSTGTSRKLFF. CDR3 bases: TGTGCCAGCAGCACTGGGACGTCCAGAAAACTGTTTTTT. V is TRBV6-2 or TRBV6-3 and J is TRBJ1-4; a weak D match, TRBD1 (5 bases). This CDR3 comprises 13 residues. Germline-derived CDR1 and CDR2 are MNHEY and SVGEGT. Trimming took off 6 bases at V and 10 bases at J, with 15 bases between the two ends.

This clonotype was picked up many times. This chain joins TRBV29-1 and TRBJ1-1; D is uncertain. The CDR3 extends over 14 amino acids. V gave up 8 bases and J gave up 4 bases, with 20 bases separating them. CDR1 is SQVTM and CDR2 is ANQGSEA in the germline V gene. CDR3 sequence reads: CSSSTIPGPTEAFF. As DNA, the CDR3 is TGCAGCTCCTCGACAATCCCGGGCCCCACTGAAGCTTTCTTT. Complete variable domain (other parts from reference TRBV29-1 and TRBJ1-1): SAVISQKPSRDICQRGTSLTIQCQVDSQVTMMFWYRQQPGQSLTLIATANQGSEATYESGFVIDKFPISRPNLTFSTLTVSNMSPEDSSIYLCSSSTIPGPTEAFFGQGTRLTVV.

This clonotype was found a few times. The chain links TRBV11-2 to TRBJ2-5; unclear D gene. The length of the CDR3 is 11 residues. Germline values: CDR1 SGHAT, CDR2 FQNNGV. Trimming pared 5 bases from V and 5 bases from J, leaving 6 bases between. The CDR3 reads CASSSHETQYF. The CDR3 DNA reads as TGTGCCAGCAGCAGCCATGAGACCCAGTACTTC.

The chain uses TRBV20-1 and TRBJ2-1; weak D call: TRBD2 (5 bases). The V gene's germline CDR1 is DFQATT and CDR2 SNEGSKA (reference sequence). The CDR3 totals 12 residues. V lost 3 bases and J 10 bases, leaving 13 bases between the germline ends. Here the CDR3 DNA reads TGCAGTGCTAGTTTATCCCGGGGAGAGCAGTTCTTC. It is translated as CSASLSRGEQFF.

This clonotype was counted at least ten times. This chain joins TRBV3-1 and TRBJ1-1, with no clear D. Looked up from germline, CDR1 is LGHDT and CDR2 is YNNKEL (reference sequence). Trimming removed 4 bases at V and 0 bases at J, with 12 bases between. This CDR3 is built from 15 residues. As DNA, the CDR3 is TGTGCCAGCAGCCCGATTAATGGCATGAACACTGAAGCTTTCTTT. Translation gives CASSPINGMNTEAFF.

This clonotype was counted at least ten times. The chain joins TRBV20-1 to TRBJ2-7; 7 bases fit TRBD1. The CDR3 is 16 residues long. V shed 3 bases and J 4 bases; nucleotides not matched to a gene: 15. Per germline, CDR1 DFQATT and CDR2 SNEGSKA (reference sequence). The CDR3 bases are TGCAGTGCTAGTGGGGTCCCGACAGGGACCGGGTACGAGCAGTACTTC. Its translation: CSASGVPTGTGYEQYF.

CDR3 nucleotide sequence: TGTGCCAGCAGCCGGGACCGCGGATGGCCCCAGCATTTT. Amino acid sequence: CASSRDRGWPQHF. The chain uses TRBV7-8 and TRBJ1-5, with D perhaps matching TRBD1 (5 bases). The CDR3 extends over 13 amino acids. V lost 5 bases to trimming and J lost 9 bases, with 14 bases between them. Germline-derived CDR1 and CDR2 are SGHVS and FQNEAQ.

Ten or more counts support this clonotype. This sequence joins TRBV5-1 and TRBJ1-1, with D possibly TRBD1 on 5 matching bases. This CDR3 has 15 residues. Per germline, CDR1 SGHRS and CDR2 YFSETQ. The ends were cut back, 3 bases at V and 5 bases at J, with 17 bases in the middle. CDR3 nucleotides: TGCGCCAGCAGCTACCAACAGGCCTCGGGTACTGAAGCTTTCTTT. Residues: CASSYQQASGTEAFF.

This clonotype was picked up a small number of times. The chain links TRBV20-1 to TRBJ2-6, with 7 positions matching TRBD1. The CDR3 covers 16 residues. After removal of 3 bases from V and 0 bases from J, the junction contained 5 bases not matched to a gene. CDR1 DFQATT and CDR2 SNEGSKA come from the germline V gene (reference sequence). The CDR3 DNA reads as TGCAGTGCTAGCCGGGACAGAGACTCTGGGGCCAACGTCCTGACTTTC. It translates to CSASRDRDSGANVLTF.

This clonotype was counted at least ten times. The chain uses TRBV28 and TRBJ2-7, with 7 bases lining up with TRBD1. Germline V gene lookup returns CDR1 MDHEN and CDR2 SYDVKM. The CDR3 spans 14 residues. Trimming at V came to 7 bases and at J to 1 base, leaving 7 bases not matched to a gene. The CDR3 here is CASITTGLSYEQYF. The CDR3 bases are TGTGCCAGCATCACGACAGGGCTTTCCTACGAGCAGTACTTC.

This clonotype was seen at least ten times. The chain combines TRBV10-3 with TRBJ2-5; the D is unclear. The CDR3 runs to 13 residues. Germline CDR1 reads ENHRY; CDR2 reads SYGVKD. Trimming pared 3 bases from V and 2 bases from J, leaving 7 bases between. The CDR3 DNA reads TGTGCCATCAGTGAATGGCCGCAAGAGACCCAGTACTTC. Protein: CAISEWPQETQYF.

This clonotype has a count of ten or more. The rearrangement joins TRBV3-1 to TRBJ2-5; D is unresolved. Per germline, CDR1 LGHDT and CDR2 YNNKEL (reference sequence). This CDR3 comprises 12 residues. V was clipped by 1 base and J by 2 bases, with 2 bases between them. The CDR3 nucleotides are TGTGCCAGCAGCCAAGTTCAAGAGACCCAGTACTTC. Translating gives CASSQVQETQYF.

The rearrangement uses TRBV7-9 and TRBJ1-4, with a tentative D call TRBD1 (6 bases). Germline V gene data show CDR1 as SEHNR and CDR2 as FQNEAQ (reference sequence). CDR3 length equals 15 residues. Trimming left V 5 bases short and J 4 bases short, with 14 bases between. As DNA, the CDR3 is TGTGCCAGCAGCCCCTCAGACAGGATTAATGAAAAACTGTTTTTT. Translated, it gives CASSPSDRINEKLFF.

This clonotype was counted many times. J is TRBJ1-1 and V is TRBV14, with 7 bases lining up with TRBD1. The germline V gene has CDR1 SGHDN and CDR2 FVKESK. CDR3 length equals 15 residues. The trim removed 4 bases at V and 6 bases at J, leaving 11 bases unmatched. The CDR3: CASSRWTGLFSEAFF. As DNA, the CDR3 is TGTGCCAGCAGCCGATGGACAGGTCTTTTCTCTGAAGCTTTCTTT.

This clonotype appeared many times. V gene TRBV7-8 combines with J gene TRBJ1-1; possibly TRBD1 for D (5 bases). The germline V gene encodes CDR1 SGHVS and CDR2 FQNEAQ. V was trimmed by 5 bases and J by 0 bases, leaving 13 bases between them. This CDR3 comprises 15 residues. The CDR3 here is CASSQRQNLNTEAFF. CDR3 nucleotides: TGTGCCAGCAGCCAACGACAGAACCTGAACACTGAAGCTTTCTTT.

This clonotype was recorded many times. In nucleotides, the CDR3 is TGCGCCAGCAGCTTGGGACTAGCGGGATTAGGAGAGACCCAGTACTTC. Translated: CASSLGLAGLGETQYF. The genes are TRBV5-1 and TRBJ2-5, with 11 bases that match TRBD2. The CDR3 contains 16 residues. V lost 0 bases to trimming and J lost 4 bases; unmatched junction nucleotides: 5. Germline assignment: CDR1 SGHRS and CDR2 YFSETQ. The whole variable domain, filled in from reference TRBV5-1 and TRBJ2-5, reads KAGVTQTPRYLIKTRGQQVTLSCSPISGHRSVSWYQQTPGQGLQFLFEYFSETQRNKGNFPGRFSGRQFSNSRSEMNVSTLELGDSALYLCASSLGLAGLGETQYFGPGTRLLVL.

This clonotype occurred many times. V and J are TRBV7-2 and TRBJ2-4; 13 nucleotides agree with TRBD2. Germline V gives CDR1 SGHTA, CDR2 FQGNSA. V was clipped by 4 bases and J by 8 bases; unmatched bases: 8. CDR3 length: 16 amino acids. CDR3: CASSSGLAGDLDIQYF. For the CDR3, the DNA is TGTGCCAGCAGCTCCGGACTAGCGGGGGACCTAGACATTCAGTACTTC. The full variable domain, in which reference TRBV7-2 and TRBJ2-4 provide the parts outside the CDR3, is GAGVSQSPSNKVTEKGKDVELRCDPISGHTALYWYRQSLGQGLEFLIYFQGNSAPDKSGLPSDRFSAERTGGSVSTLTIQRTQQEDSAVYLCASSSGLAGDLDIQYFGAGTRLSVL.

This clonotype was counted ten times or more. The chain links TRBV29-1 to TRBJ2-7, with 10 nucleotides matching TRBD2. This CDR3 region has 16 residues. Trimming took 6 bases from V and 3 from J; bases not matched to a gene: 14. Germline loops: CDR1 SQVTM, CDR2 ANQGSEA. CDR3 sequence reads: CSVSGAVTSGDYEQYF. The CDR3 bases are TGCAGCGTCTCTGGTGCCGTCACTAGCGGGGACTACGAGCAGTACTTC.

This clonotype has a count of ten or more. CDR3 residues: CASSLARRGEQFF. The CDR3, as DNA: TGTGCCAGCAGCTTAGCGCGCAGGGGAGAGCAGTTCTTC. The rearrangement uses TRBV11-1 and TRBJ2-1, with D tentatively TRBD1 (6 bases). Germline CDR1 reads SGHAT; CDR2 reads FQDESV (reference sequence). The CDR3 totals 13 residues. Trimming pared 0 bases from V and 10 bases from J, leaving 10 bases between.

The chain is built from TRBV12-3 or TRBV12-4 and TRBJ2-1, with 9 bases matching TRBD2. The CDR3 spans 15 residues. V gave up 1 base and J gave up 8 bases; unmatched junction bases: 6. CDR3 in amino acids: CASSLDGSGSDEQFF. Written as DNA, the CDR3 is TGTGCCAGCAGTTTAGATGGTAGCGGGAGCGATGAGCAGTTCTTC.

As concerns this clonotype: Sequence at one end of the junction differs from germline and may be a read error. The chain combines TRBV29-1 with TRBJ2-1; 13 positions match TRBD2. This CDR3 has 13 amino acids. Germline V CDR1 and CDR2: SQVTM, ANQGSEA. The CDR3 reads CSVGGLAGAEQLF. CDR3 nucleotide sequence: TGCAGCGTTGGAGGACTAGCGGGAGCAGAGCAGTTATTC.

This clonotype has ten or more counts. The chain couples TRBV12-3 or TRBV12-4 to TRBJ1-1; TRBD1 aligns across 9 bases. Unmatched junction bases numbered 8, after V lost 6 bases and J lost 6 bases. This CDR3 is 14 amino acids long. The CDR3 DNA follows: TGTGCCAGCAGGCCCGGGACAGGGTTGCCTGAAGCTTTCTTT. Its protein product is CASRPGTGLPEAFF.

This clonotype was seen many times. This chain uses TRBV12-3 or TRBV12-4 with TRBJ2-3; D not certain. The CDR3 loop spans 13 amino acids. Trimming cost V 7 bases and J 0 bases, with 8 bases left between them. The CDR3 DNA sequence: TGTGCCAGCACCCTATGGAGCACAGATACGCAGTATTTT. Its protein product is CASTLWSTDTQYF.

A note on this clonotype: A much bigger clone sits one base away, suggesting this may be a read error. This chain links TRBV28 with TRBJ2-3; D possibly matches TRBD1 or TRBD2 (7 bases each). Trimming pared 3 bases from V and 4 bases from J, leaving 20 bases between. CDR1 MDHEN and CDR2 SYDVKM come from the germline V gene. The CDR3 spans 17 residues. The CDR3 region has the DNA TGTGCCAGCAGTTTGTGGGGGGGCGGGACAGACGCAGATACGCAGTATTTT. This encodes CASSLWGGGTDADTQYF.

Note on this clonotype: A much larger clone lies one base from this, so it may be a read error. The chain employs TRBV5-6 and TRBJ2-3; 9 bases match TRBD2. Germline V CDR1 and CDR2: SGHDT, YYEEEE. CDR3 length: 15 residues. CDR3 in DNA: TGTGCCAGCAGCCCGGGACTAGCTAAGACAGATATGCAGTATTTT. Protein: CASSPGLAKTDMQYF.

The chain links TRBV7-9 to TRBJ2-7; D is unresolved. CDR1 and CDR2 from the germline V gene are SEHNR and FQNEAQ (reference sequence). The CDR3 covers 12 residues. Trimming cost V 2 bases and J 5 bases, with 7 bases left between them. The CDR3 region has the DNA TGTGCCAGCAGCTTACCGGTCCACGAGCAGTACTTC. This sequence encodes CASSLPVHEQYF.